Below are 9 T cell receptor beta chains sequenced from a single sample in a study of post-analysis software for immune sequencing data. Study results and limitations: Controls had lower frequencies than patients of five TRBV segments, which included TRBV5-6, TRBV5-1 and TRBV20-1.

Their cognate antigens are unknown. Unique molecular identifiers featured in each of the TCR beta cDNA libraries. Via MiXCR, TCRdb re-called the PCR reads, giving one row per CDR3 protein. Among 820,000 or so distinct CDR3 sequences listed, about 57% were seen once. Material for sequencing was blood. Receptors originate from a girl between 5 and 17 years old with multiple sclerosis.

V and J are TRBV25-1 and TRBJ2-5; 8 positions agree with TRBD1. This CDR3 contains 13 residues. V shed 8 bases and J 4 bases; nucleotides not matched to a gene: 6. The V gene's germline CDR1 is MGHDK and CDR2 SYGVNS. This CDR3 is CASGQGVRETQYF. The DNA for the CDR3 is TGTGCCAGCGGACAGGGAGTTAGAGAGACCCAGTACTTC.

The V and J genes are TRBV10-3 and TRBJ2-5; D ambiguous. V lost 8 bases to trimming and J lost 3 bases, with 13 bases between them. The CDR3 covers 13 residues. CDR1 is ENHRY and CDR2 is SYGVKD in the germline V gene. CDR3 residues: CAIGLDGKETQYF. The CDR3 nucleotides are TGTGCCATCGGCCTGGACGGCAAAGAGACCCAGTACTTC.

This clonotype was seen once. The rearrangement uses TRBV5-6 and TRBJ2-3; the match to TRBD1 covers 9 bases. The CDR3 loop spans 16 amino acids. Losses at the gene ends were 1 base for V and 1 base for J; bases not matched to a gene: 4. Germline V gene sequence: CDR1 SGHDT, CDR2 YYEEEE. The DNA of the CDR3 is TGTGCCAGCAGCTTGTACAGGGGGCGCGGCACAGATACGCAGTATTTT. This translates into CASSLYRGRGTDTQYF.

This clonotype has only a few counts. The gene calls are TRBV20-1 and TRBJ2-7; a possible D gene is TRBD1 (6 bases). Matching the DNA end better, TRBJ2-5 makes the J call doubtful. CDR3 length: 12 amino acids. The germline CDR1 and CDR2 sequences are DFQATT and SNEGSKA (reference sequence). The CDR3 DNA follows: TGCAGTGCTCGGGACACCACGGTGACCCAGTACTTC. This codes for CSARDTTVTQYF.

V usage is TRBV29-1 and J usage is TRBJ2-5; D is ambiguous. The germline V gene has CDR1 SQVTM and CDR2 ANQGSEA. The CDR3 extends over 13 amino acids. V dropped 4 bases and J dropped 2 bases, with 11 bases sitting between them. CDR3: CSVGTERQETQYF. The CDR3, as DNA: TGCAGCGTTGGCACAGAAAGACAAGAGACCCAGTACTTC.

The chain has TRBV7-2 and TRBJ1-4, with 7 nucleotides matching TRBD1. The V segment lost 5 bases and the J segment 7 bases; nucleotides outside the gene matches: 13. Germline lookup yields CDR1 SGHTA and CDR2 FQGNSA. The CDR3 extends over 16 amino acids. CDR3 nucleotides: TGTGCCAGCAGCCGACCTCCCGGGACAGCCATTGAAAAACTGTTTTTT. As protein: CASSRPPGTAIEKLFF.

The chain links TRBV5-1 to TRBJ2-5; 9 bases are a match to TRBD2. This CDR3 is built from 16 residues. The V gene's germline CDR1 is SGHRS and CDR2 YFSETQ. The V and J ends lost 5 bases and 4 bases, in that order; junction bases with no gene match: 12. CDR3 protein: CASSKGGSGRGETQYF. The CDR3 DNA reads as TGCGCCAGCAGTAAAGGGGGTAGCGGGAGAGGAGAGACCCAGTACTTC.

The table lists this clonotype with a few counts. As DNA, the CDR3 is TGCAGTGCTAGAGATGATGGCGACAGGGCGAGCGAGCAGTACTTC. Translating gives CSARDDGDRASEQYF. The chain is built from TRBV20-1 and TRBJ2-7, with 7 bases identical to TRBD1. Trimming cost V 0 bases and J 6 bases; bases outside gene matches: 11. The CDR3 spans 15 residues. Germline V CDR1 and CDR2: DFQATT, SNEGSKA (reference sequence).

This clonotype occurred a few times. CDR3 region: CSVEPRFQETQYF. The CDR3 DNA follows: TGCAGCGTTGAACCCAGATTCCAAGAGACCCAGTACTTC. The chain uses TRBV29-1 and TRBJ2-5; no definite D call. CDR1 is SQVTM and CDR2 is ANQGSEA in the germline V gene. V lost 2 bases, J lost 1 base, and 8 bases lay in between. CDR3 length equals 13 residues.